The clone carrying this T cell receptor (beta chain) was seen a handful of times. The antigen is undetermined. An end of the junction differs from the germline gene, which may be a read error. These data are taken from a study of cytomegalovirus exposure and HLA in healthy donors. Findings and limits, study-wide: Using the classifier, cytomegalovirus status was reportedly diagnosed with high specificity and sensitivity.

Germline V gene lookup returns CDR1 LNHDA and CDR2 SQIVND (reference sequence). The CDR3 runs 13 residues. The PCR ran on 60 Vbeta and 13 Jbeta primers. TCRdb's table, derived via immunoSEQ multiplex PCR, lists solely in-frame clones and lacks some. The table records around 150,000 clones, roughly three quarters of them present only once. The TCR sequence derives from a man in his forties in good health and CMV-seropositive. The material sequenced was PBMCs. J is TRBJ2-1 and V is TRBV19; 9 bases align to TRBD2. CDR3 sequence: CASSGFSGGAAVF. CDR3 nucleotide sequence: TGTGCCAGTAGTGGGTTTAGCGGGGGCGCCGCAGTCTTC.